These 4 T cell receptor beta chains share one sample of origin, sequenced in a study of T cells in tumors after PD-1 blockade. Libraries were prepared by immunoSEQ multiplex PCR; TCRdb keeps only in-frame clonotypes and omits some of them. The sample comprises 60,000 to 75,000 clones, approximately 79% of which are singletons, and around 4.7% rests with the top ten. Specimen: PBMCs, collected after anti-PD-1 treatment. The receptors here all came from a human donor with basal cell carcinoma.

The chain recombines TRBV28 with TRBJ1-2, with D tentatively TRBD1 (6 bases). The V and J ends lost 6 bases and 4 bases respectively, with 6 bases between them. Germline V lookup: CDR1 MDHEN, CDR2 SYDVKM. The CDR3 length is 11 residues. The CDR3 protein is CASSRGYGYTF. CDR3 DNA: TGTGCCAGCAGCAGGGGCTATGGCTACACCTTC.

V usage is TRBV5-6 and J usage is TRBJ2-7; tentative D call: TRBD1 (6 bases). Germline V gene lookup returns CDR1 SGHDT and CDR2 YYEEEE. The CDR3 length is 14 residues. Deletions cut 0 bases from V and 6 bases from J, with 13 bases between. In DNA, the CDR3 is TGTGCCAGCAGCTTGGGACAGGCGGTATTCGAGCAGTACTTC. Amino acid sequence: CASSLGQAVFEQYF.

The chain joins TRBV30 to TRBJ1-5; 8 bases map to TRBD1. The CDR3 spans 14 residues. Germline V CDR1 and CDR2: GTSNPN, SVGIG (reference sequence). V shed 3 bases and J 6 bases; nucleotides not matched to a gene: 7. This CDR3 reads CAWRGQAGGQPQHF. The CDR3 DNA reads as TGTGCCTGGAGGGGACAGGCAGGCGGTCAGCCCCAGCATTTT. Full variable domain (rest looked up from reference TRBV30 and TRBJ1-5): SQTIHQWPATLVQPVGSPLSLECTVEGTSNPNLYWYRQAAGRGLQLLFYSVGIGQISSEVPQNLSASRPQDRQFILSSKKLLLSDSGFYLCAWRGQAGGQPQHFGDGTRLSIL.

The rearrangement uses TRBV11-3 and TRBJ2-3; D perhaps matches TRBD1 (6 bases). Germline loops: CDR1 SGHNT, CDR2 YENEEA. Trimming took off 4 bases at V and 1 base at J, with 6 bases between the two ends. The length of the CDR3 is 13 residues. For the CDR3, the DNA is TGTGCCAGCAGCTCAGGGGGCACAGATACGCAGTATTTT. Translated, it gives CASSSGGTDTQYF.